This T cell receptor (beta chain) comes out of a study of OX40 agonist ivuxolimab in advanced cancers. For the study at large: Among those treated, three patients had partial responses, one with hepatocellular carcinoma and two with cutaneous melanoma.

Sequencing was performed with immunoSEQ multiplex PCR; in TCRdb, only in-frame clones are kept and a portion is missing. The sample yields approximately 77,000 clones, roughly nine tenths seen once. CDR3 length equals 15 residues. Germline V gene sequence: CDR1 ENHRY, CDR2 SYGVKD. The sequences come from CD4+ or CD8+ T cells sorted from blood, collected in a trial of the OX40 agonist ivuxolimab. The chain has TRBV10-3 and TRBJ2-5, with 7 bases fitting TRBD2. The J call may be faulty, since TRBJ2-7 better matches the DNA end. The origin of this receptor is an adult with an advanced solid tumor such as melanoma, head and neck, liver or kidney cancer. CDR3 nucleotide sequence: TGTGCCATCAGTGAAATCCGGGGAGGGGTCTACGAGCAGTACTTC. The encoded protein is CAISEIRGGVYEQYF.